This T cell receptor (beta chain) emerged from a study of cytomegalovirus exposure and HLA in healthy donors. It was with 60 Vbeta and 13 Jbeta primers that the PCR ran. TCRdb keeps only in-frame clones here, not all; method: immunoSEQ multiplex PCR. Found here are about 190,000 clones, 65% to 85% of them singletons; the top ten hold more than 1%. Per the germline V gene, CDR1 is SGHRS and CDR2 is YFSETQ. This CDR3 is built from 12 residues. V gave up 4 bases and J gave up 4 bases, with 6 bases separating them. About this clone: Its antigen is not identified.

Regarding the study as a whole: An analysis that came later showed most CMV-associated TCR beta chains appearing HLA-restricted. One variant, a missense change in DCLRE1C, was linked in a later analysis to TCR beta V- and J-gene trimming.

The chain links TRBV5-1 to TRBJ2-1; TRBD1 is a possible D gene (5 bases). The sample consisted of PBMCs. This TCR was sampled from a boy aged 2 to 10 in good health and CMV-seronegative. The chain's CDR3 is CASSRQYNEQFF. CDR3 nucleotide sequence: TGCGCCAGCAGCCGACAGTACAATGAGCAGTTCTTC.